Listed below are T cell receptor beta chains from one sample, sequenced in a study of blood T cell repertoires in COVID-19. The data were produced by immunoSEQ multiplex PCR, yet TCRdb's version contains in-frame clones alone and is incomplete. This sample carries over 150,000 clones, roughly 85% of them seen once, and the ten largest clones take 6.2%. Sequencing was performed on PBMCs or T cells enriched from blood (not recorded which). The receptors shown here come from a man aged 40-49 years who had recovered from COVID-19. Both conserved end residues are part of each CDR3. Expanded clones are given a class, and other clones once, few, many or no size at all.

TRBV11-2	NA	TRBJ1-1	CASSPTQGEAFF
TRBV9	NA	TRBJ2-7	CASSVGAGEGEQYF
TRBV28	NA	TRBJ2-7	CASSLWELPLSYEQYF
TRBV9	NA	TRBJ2-2	CASSVARTGNTGELFF
TRBV29-1	NA	TRBJ1-1	CSVDRGPIEAFF
TRBV7-2	NA	TRBJ2-7	CASSSSSYEQYF
TRBV19	NA	TRBJ2-2	CASSIEGTGRTGELFF
TRBV6-2/TRBV6-3	NA	TRBJ2-2	CASSYPPDRATGELFF
TRBV15	NA	TRBJ1-2	CATSIGFRDRGGDGYTF
TRBV9	NA	TRBJ2-7	CASSVAGGGTEEQYF
TRBV13	once	TRBJ2-5	CASSSQLAEETQYF
TRBV4-2	few	TRBJ1-6	CASRTTGEGSPLHF